This TCR beta chain is from a study of immune characteristics of hereditary and idiopathic chronic pancreatitis. For this clone: The antigen remains unidentified.

Assay: immunoSEQ multiplex PCR; the TCRdb copy retains only in-frame clones and omits some. The sample yields around 10,000 clones, about four fifths seen once. Points from the study as a whole: Versus controls, both chronic pancreatitis groups showed increased diversity and reduced clonality. Alcohol-related chronic pancreatitis was not included in this study.

Total pancreatectomy with islet autotransplantation was the source of the chronic pancreatitis pancreas tissue. Sequencing was performed on pancreas tissue with idiopathic chronic pancreatitis. This receptor was identified in a human donor with chronic pancreatitis.

In DNA form, the CDR3 reads TGTGCCAGCAGTTACGGTATACAGGGGGAGGAAAAACTGTTTTTT. It encodes CASSYGIQGEEKLFF. The rearrangement links TRBV6-5 to TRBJ1-4, with 8 bases that match TRBD1. Trimming removed 2 bases from V and 8 bases from J; junction bases left unmatched: 7. CDR1 and CDR2 from the germline V gene are MNHEY and SVGAGI. This CDR3 is built from 15 residues.